The 32 T cell receptor beta chains below all came from one sample that was sequenced in a study of T cell responses to AZD1222 COVID-19 vaccine. Clones were sequenced by immunoSEQ multiplex PCR, and TCRdb holds only the in-frame ones, with some missing. The table lists about 140,000 clones, 92% of them singletons. The sequencing here drew on peripheral blood, taken on day 0 of AZD1222 vaccination. The receptors were sampled from an adult in good health.

The genes are TRBV29-1 and TRBJ2-7; TRBD2 matches 10 bases. Germline loops: CDR1 SQVTM, CDR2 ANQGSEA. J was trimmed by 7 bases and V by 6 bases; bases with no gene match: 12. The CDR3 runs 14 residues. This CDR3 reads CSVLKLAGQWEQYF. CDR3 in DNA: TGCAGCGTCCTTAAACTAGCGGGACAATGGGAGCAGTACTTC.

The chain joins TRBV3-1 (or the pseudogene TRBV3-2) to TRBJ1-1, with TRBD1 identical over 10 bases. The CDR3 contains 13 residues. V lost 3 bases and J lost 7; bases outside the gene matches: 2. Germline V gene sequence: CDR1 LGHDT, CDR2 YNNKEL (reference sequence). CDR3 DNA sequence: TGTGCCAGCAGCCACGGGACAGGGGTTGAAGCTTTCTTT. It specifies CASSHGTGVEAFF.

In its sample, this clone was seen once. The gene calls are TRBV6-5 and TRBJ2-3, with 7 positions matching TRBD1. Trimming took 5 bases from V and 3 from J; bases not matched to a gene: 8. The CDR3 spans 15 residues. The germline V gene has CDR1 MNHEY and CDR2 SVGAGI. The CDR3 sequence is CASSPRQGGTDTQYF. For the CDR3, the DNA is TGTGCCAGCAGTCCGAGACAGGGTGGGACAGATACGCAGTATTTT.

The chain couples TRBV6-5 to TRBJ2-1; no clear D gene. The CDR3 extends over 12 amino acids. Trimming removed 6 bases at V and 5 bases at J, with 8 bases between. Per germline, CDR1 MNHEY and CDR2 SVGAGI. The CDR3 coding sequence is TGTGCCAGCAGCTGGCTCAACAATGAGCAGTTCTTC. This sequence encodes CASSWLNNEQFF.

This chain joins TRBV7-2 and TRBJ2-5; 7 nucleotides agree with TRBD2. V was pared by 3 bases and J by 2 bases, with 3 bases of the junction left unmatched. CDR1 is SGHTA and CDR2 is FQGNSA in the germline V gene. CDR3 length: 14 residues. CDR3 amino acids: CASSFPGGQETQYF. CDR3 bases: TGTGCCAGCAGCTTTCCCGGGGGGCAAGAGACCCAGTACTTC.

This clone was seen once. The rearrangement links TRBV11-3 to TRBJ2-1, with D unresolved. With 3 bases removed from V and 7 bases from J, the gap between germline ends came to 13 bases. Germline loops: CDR1 SGHNT, CDR2 YENEEA. The CDR3 sequence is 14 residues long. The CDR3: CASSLARAPNEQFF. The CDR3 DNA follows: TGTGCCAGCAGCTTGGCTAGGGCGCCGAATGAGCAGTTCTTC.

The CDR3 DNA is TGTGCCAGCAGCGTAGCCCCGACAGGGGATGGCTACACCTTC. Its protein product is CASSVAPTGDGYTF. The V call is TRBV9, the J call TRBJ1-2, with TRBD1 identical over 8 bases. V lost 0 bases and J lost 6; bases outside the gene matches: 4. CDR1 SGDLS and CDR2 YYNGEE come from the germline V gene. The CDR3 has 14 amino acids.

The chain joins TRBV18 to TRBJ1-2; D is ambiguous. Per the germline V gene, CDR1 is KGHSH and CDR2 is LQKENI. The CDR3 length is 14 residues. V lost 3 bases and J 0 bases, leaving 8 bases between the germline ends. The CDR3 DNA is TGTGCCAGCTCACCGCTGGGCTCTAACTATGGCTACACCTTC. Amino acids: CASSPLGSNYGYTF.

This chain links TRBV5-1 with TRBJ2-1, with TRBD2 matching over 9 bases. From germline, CDR1 is SGHRS and CDR2 YFSETQ. V trimming: 4 bases; J trimming: 9 bases; junction bases outside the gene matches: 14. The CDR3 is made up of 16 amino acids. The CDR3 sequence is CASSVLYSGSGSEQFF. The CDR3 nucleotides are TGCGCCAGCAGCGTCCTATATAGCGGGAGTGGGAGTGAGCAGTTCTTC. Filled out from reference TRBV5-1 and TRBJ2-1, the complete variable domain reads KAGVTQTPRYLIKTRGQQVTLSCSPISGHRSVSWYQQTPGQGLQFLFEYFSETQRNKGNFPGRFSGRQFSNSRSEMNVSTLELGDSALYLCASSVLYSGSGSEQFFGPGTRLTVL.

This clone was detected a few times. The chain is built from TRBV5-5 and TRBJ2-7; D is possibly TRBD2 (5 bases). This CDR3 contains 12 residues. Germline CDR1 is SGHKS and CDR2 is YYEKEE (reference sequence). The V end lost 2 bases, the J end lost 12 bases, and 15 bases lay between the germline ends. CDR3 amino acids: CASSFGQPEGYF. The CDR3 region has the DNA TGTGCCAGCAGCTTCGGGCAGCCCGAGGGGTACTTC.

The chain uses TRBV18 and TRBJ2-5; TRBD2 matches 8 bases. From germline, CDR1 is KGHSH and CDR2 LQKENI. CDR3 length: 14 amino acids. V lost 4 bases and J lost 3; bases outside the gene matches: 4. The CDR3 loop is CASSHGTREETQYF. The CDR3 bases are TGTGCCAGCTCACATGGGACTAGAGAAGAGACCCAGTACTTC. Looking up the rest from reference TRBV18 and TRBJ2-5 gives the full variable domain: NAGVMQNPRHLVRRRGQEARLRCSPMKGHSHVYWYRQLPEEGLKFMVYLQKENIIDESGMPKERFSAEFPKEGPSILRIQQVVRGDSAAYFCASSHGTREETQYFGPGTRLLVL.

The chain is built from TRBV2 and TRBJ2-6; D is undetermined. V gave up 7 bases and J gave up 1 base, with 11 bases separating them. CDR1 and CDR2 from the germline V gene are SNHLY and FYNNEI. The CDR3 sequence is 15 residues long. The CDR3: CASKLIASGANVLTF. In DNA, the CDR3 is TGTGCCAGCAAGCTTATAGCTTCTGGGGCCAACGTCCTGACTTTC.

The chain combines TRBV21-1 with TRBJ1-4; TRBD1 was called by the table and not checked on the DNA. TRBV21-1 is termed a pseudogene. The CDR3 spans 14 residues. In DNA, the CDR3 is TGTGCCAGCAGCAAAGGGGACAGGGTGGAAAAACTGTTTTTT. This sequence encodes CASSKGDRVEKLFF.

This clone was seen only once. The V and J genes are TRBV19 and TRBJ1-1; no reliable D call. Trimming took off 3 bases at V and 1 base at J, with 9 bases between the two ends. This CDR3 is built from 14 residues. Germline V CDR1 and CDR2: LNHDA, SQIVND (reference sequence). CDR3 protein: CASSIGRQNTEAFF. CDR3 bases: TGTGCCAGTAGTATCGGGCGACAGAACACTGAAGCTTTCTTT. The entire variable domain, with the rest obtained from reference TRBV19 and TRBJ1-1, is as follows: DGGITQSPKYLFRKEGQNVTLSCEQNLNHDAMYWYRQDPGQGLRLIYYSQIVNDFQKGDIAEGYSVSREKKESFPLTVTSAQKNPTAFYLCASSIGRQNTEAFFGQGTRLTVV.

This clone was detected only a few times. The genes are TRBV30 and TRBJ1-2, with a tentative D call TRBD1 (6 bases). The germline CDR1 and CDR2 sequences are GTSNPN and SVGIG (reference sequence). Trimming left V 4 bases short and J 7 bases short, with 16 bases between. This CDR3 is built from 13 residues. The CDR3 is CAWTDQGLSGYTF. In DNA, the CDR3 is TGTGCCTGGACGGACCAGGGGTTAAGTGGCTACACCTTC.

The rearrangement joins TRBV18 to TRBJ2-3; TRBD1 matches at 7 bases. The V gene end was trimmed by 4 bases and the J gene end by 2 bases; junction bases not matched to a gene: 6. This CDR3 region has 15 residues. In germline, CDR1 is KGHSH, CDR2 LQKENI. The CDR3 coding sequence is TGTGCCAGCTCACGGGCAGGGGGTTTCACAGATACGCAGTATTTT. It is translated as CASSRAGGFTDTQYF. The variable domain in full, completed from reference TRBV18 and TRBJ2-3, reads NAGVMQNPRHLVRRRGQEARLRCSPMKGHSHVYWYRQLPEEGLKFMVYLQKENIIDESGMPKERFSAEFPKEGPSILRIQQVVRGDSAAYFCASSRAGGFTDTQYFGPGTRLTVL.

V is TRBV7-9 and J is TRBJ1-2, with D perhaps matching TRBD1 (5 bases). Trimming took off 5 bases at V and 1 base at J, with 11 bases between the two ends. This CDR3 is built from 14 residues. Germline loops: CDR1 SEHNR, CDR2 FQNEAQ (reference sequence). CDR3 nucleotides: TGTGCCAGCAGCCCCCGGGGCGGTAACTATGGCTACACCTTC. This encodes CASSPRGGNYGYTF. The full variable domain, with the rest looked up from reference TRBV7-9 and TRBJ1-2, is DTGVSQNPRHKITKRGQNVTFRCDPISEHNRLYWYRQTLGQGPEFLTYFQNEAQLEKSRLLSDRFSAERPKGSFSTLEIQRTEQGDSAMYLCASSPRGGNYGYTFGSGTRLTVV.

The chain uses TRBV5-3 and TRBJ2-1; D uncertain. TRBV5-3 is given ORF status, its function remaining uncertain. The CDR3 has 14 residues. Trimming removed 0 bases at V and 3 bases at J, with 7 bases between. CDR3: CARSLGAFYNEQFF. CDR3 sequence (DNA): TGTGCCAGAAGCTTGGGAGCTTTCTACAATGAGCAGTTCTTC.

The chain uses TRBV29-1 and TRBJ1-2; tentatively, D is TRBD1 (5 bases). Trimming pared 3 bases from V and 4 bases from J, leaving 12 bases between. The CDR3 contains 13 residues. CDR1 is SQVTM and CDR2 is ANQGSEA in the germline V gene. This CDR3 is CSVDSREGYGYTF. DNA of the CDR3: TGCAGCGTTGATAGCAGGGAAGGCTATGGCTACACCTTC.

The chain recombines TRBV12-5 with TRBJ1-1, with 8 bases that match TRBD1. Germline CDR1 and CDR2: LGHNT and FRNRAP. The V gene end was trimmed by 6 bases and the J gene end by 1 base; junction bases not matched to a gene: 4. CDR3 length: 14 residues. This CDR3 is CASGPGQENTEAFF. As DNA, the CDR3 is TGTGCTAGTGGCCCGGGACAGGAGAACACTGAAGCTTTCTTT.

V gene TRBV7-2 combines with J gene TRBJ2-3; tentative D call: TRBD2 (5 bases). The CDR3 sequence is 16 residues long. The V end lost 4 bases, the J end lost 0 bases, and 14 bases lay between the germline ends. The germline CDR1 and CDR2 sequences are SGHTA and FQGNSA. The CDR3 reads CASSSGGATSTDTQYF. The CDR3 nucleotides are TGTGCCAGCAGCTCCGGAGGTGCAACTAGCACAGATACGCAGTATTTT.

This chain links TRBV6-5 with TRBJ2-3; D is unresolved. The V gene lost 7 bases and the J gene lost 2 bases, with 10 bases spanning the gap. CDR1 is MNHEY, CDR2 SVGAGI, per germline. The CDR3 extends over 13 amino acids. CDR3 DNA: TGTGCCAGCATCCTCTACGACACAGATACGCAGTATTTT. This encodes CASILYDTDTQYF.

The rearrangement joins TRBV27 to TRBJ2-1; D is uncertain. V was clipped by 6 bases and J by 6 bases, with 12 bases between them. CDR3 size: 13 residues. Germline V gene lookup returns CDR1 MNHEY and CDR2 SMNVEV (reference sequence). This CDR3 is CASSDPPRNEQFF. DNA for the CDR3: TGTGCCAGCAGCGACCCCCCACGCAATGAGCAGTTCTTC.

The chain carries TRBV6-5 and TRBJ1-3, with TRBD1 as a possible D gene (6 bases). CDR1 and CDR2 (germline): MNHEY, SVGAGI. The V end lost 6 bases, the J end lost 2 bases, and 11 bases lay between the germline ends. The CDR3 sequence is 14 residues long. This chain's CDR3 is CASSTGTTGNTIYF. The CDR3 DNA reads as TGTGCCAGCAGCACCGGGACAACTGGAAACACCATATATTTT.

Only one count was recorded for this clone. The CDR3 here is CASQGDRDGYTF. CDR3 in DNA: TGTGCCAGCCAAGGGGACAGGGACGGCTACACCTTC. V is TRBV3-1 (or the pseudogene TRBV3-2) and J is TRBJ1-2; 9 bases agree with TRBD1. The CDR3 is 12 residues long. J gave up 8 bases and V 8 bases, and 6 bases lay outside the gene matches. The germline CDR1 and CDR2 sequences are LGHDT and YNNKEL (reference sequence).

The sample holds one count of this clone. V usage is TRBV5-8 and J usage is TRBJ2-2, with D possibly matching TRBD2 (5 bases). The CDR3 has 17 residues. Trimming shortened V by 2 bases and J by 5 bases, and 19 bases separated the two germline ends. Germline-derived CDR1 and CDR2 are SGHTS and YDEGEE. The DNA for the CDR3 is TGTGCCAGCAGCTTAATTCGAGGTAGAGGGTCGACCGGGGAGCTGTTTTTT. It yields the protein CASSLIRGRGSTGELFF.

The chain joins TRBV15 to TRBJ1-1; D unclear. This CDR3 is built from 14 residues. The V gene's germline CDR1 is LNHNV and CDR2 YYDKDF (reference sequence). The V end lost 2 bases, the J end lost 0 bases, and 7 bases lay between the germline ends. In DNA, the CDR3 is TGTGCCACCAGCAGAACAGTTTTGAACACTGAAGCTTTCTTT. Its translation: CATSRTVLNTEAFF.

The rearrangement uses TRBV7-6 and TRBJ1-1; D ambiguous. V shed 5 bases and J shed 1 base, with 11 bases lying between them. This CDR3 spans 14 amino acids. Germline V gene sequence: CDR1 SGHVS, CDR2 FNYEAQ. This chain's CDR3 is CASSPYFGNTEAFF. CDR3 nucleotides: TGTGCCAGCAGCCCTTACTTCGGGAACACTGAAGCTTTCTTT.

CDR3 loop: CASDSSGANVLTF. The CDR3 DNA reads TGTGCCTCCGACAGTTCTGGGGCCAACGTCCTGACTTTC. The V and J genes are TRBV11-2 and TRBJ2-6; the D gene is possibly TRBD1 (5 bases). Trimming removed 11 bases from V and 1 base from J, with 9 bases in between. Germline assignment: CDR1 SGHAT and CDR2 FQNNGV. The CDR3 runs to 13 residues.

This clone was recorded only once. This sequence joins TRBV19 and TRBJ1-1; TRBD1 matches 7 bases. Per germline, CDR1 LNHDA and CDR2 SQIVND (reference sequence). The V segment lost 7 bases and the J segment 4 bases; nucleotides outside the gene matches: 9. The CDR3 spans 14 residues. In DNA, the CDR3 is TGTGCCAGTACGAAGGGGGCCCGGAGCACTGAAGCTTTCTTT. As protein: CASTKGARSTEAFF.

V usage is TRBV19 and J usage is TRBJ2-1, with 11 bases identical to TRBD2. The CDR3 sequence is 20 residues long. Germline loops: CDR1 LNHDA, CDR2 SQIVND (reference sequence). V lost 3 bases and J lost 7; bases outside the gene matches: 20. CDR3 residues: CASSIPPKVSSGRRSNEQFF. The DNA of the CDR3 is TGTGCCAGTAGTATCCCCCCCAAGGTCTCTAGCGGGAGGCGGTCTAATGAGCAGTTCTTC.

CDR3 bases: TGTGCCAGCAGTTACTACAGCTCCTATAATTCACCCCTCCACTTT. Translation: CASSYYSSYNSPLHF. This chain links TRBV6-5 with TRBJ1-6, with D uncertain. This CDR3 is built from 15 residues. The germline V and J ends were trimmed by 1 base and 0 bases, with 4 bases remaining between them. Germline CDR1 and CDR2: MNHEY and SVGAGI.